The 13 T cell receptor beta chains given below trace back to one sample, sequenced in a study of T cell repertoires in cytomegalovirus infection. TCRdb reprocessed the reads via MiXCR and lists one record per CDR3 protein. The repertoire holds around 490,000 distinct CDR3 sequences, more than 25% seen once, with about 13% in the top ten. The material sequenced was PBMCs. The receptors come from a human donor in good health (CMV status not recorded). Some clones in this sample may be carry-over from other donors' samples.

This clonotype was observed at least ten times. The gene calls are TRBV7-8 and TRBJ1-5; D is unresolved. The length of the CDR3 is 16 residues. V lost 2 bases and J lost 2, with 13 bases in between. The germline V gene has CDR1 SGHVS and CDR2 FQNEAQ. CDR3 sequence (DNA): TGTGCCAGCAGCTTATCATCCCATAGTGGCAATCAGCCCCAGCATTTT. Its protein is CASSLSSHSGNQPQHF.

This clonotype showed up just a few times. This chain joins TRBV14 and TRBJ1-2; no firm D call. The germline V gene has CDR1 SGHDN and CDR2 FVKESK. This CDR3 has 16 residues. Trimming cost V 0 bases and J 1 base, with 12 bases left between them. CDR3 region: CASSQDVRRHNYGYTF. CDR3 DNA sequence: TGTGCCAGCAGCCAAGACGTCAGGCGACATAACTATGGCTACACCTTC.

Written as DNA, the CDR3 is TGTGCCAGCGGAACAGCTTACCTCTCCTACGAGCAGTACTTC. Translating gives CASGTAYLSYEQYF. This chain connects TRBV27 to TRBJ2-7; D gene unclear. Between the trimmed V and J ends, which lost 8 bases and 0 bases, there was a span of 14 bases. Germline-derived CDR1 and CDR2 are MNHEY and SMNVEV (reference sequence). The CDR3 contains 14 residues.

The rearrangement uses TRBV6-5 and TRBJ2-1; D possibly corresponds to TRBD1 (5 bases). The CDR3 has 15 residues. Germline CDR1 MNHEY, CDR2 SVGAGI. Trimming took 0 bases from V and 2 from J, leaving 8 bases between them. Here the CDR3 reads CASSYSQGTYNEQFF. DNA of the CDR3: TGTGCCAGCAGTTACTCCCAGGGTACCTACAATGAGCAGTTCTTC.

This clonotype was observed a handful of times. V gene TRBV20-1 combines with J gene TRBJ2-7, with 7 bases lining up with TRBD2. The CDR3 is 12 amino acids. J gave up 0 bases and V 7 bases, and 3 bases lay outside the gene matches. Germline-derived CDR1 and CDR2 are DFQATT and SNEGSKA (reference sequence). Here the CDR3 reads CSGSGDSYEQYF. CDR3 in DNA: TGCAGTGGCAGCGGGGACTCCTACGAGCAGTACTTC.

In this sample, this clonotype turned up many times. This chain uses TRBV7-2 with TRBJ2-1; 9 nucleotides agree with TRBD2. Germline assignment: CDR1 SGHTA and CDR2 FQGNSA. The V and J ends lost 7 bases and 12 bases, in that order; junction bases with no gene match: 16. This CDR3 is built from 15 residues. The CDR3 loop is CASTLPTSGSLMQFF. The DNA for the CDR3 is TGTGCCAGCACCCTCCCGACTAGCGGCTCACTAATGCAGTTCTTC.

The J gene is TRBJ2-6, the V gene TRBV29-1, with D hard to call. Germline V gene lookup returns CDR1 SQVTM and CDR2 ANQGSEA. This CDR3 is built from 13 residues. Trimming removed 4 bases from V and 0 bases from J, with 4 bases in between. CDR3 residues: CSVASSGANVLTF. The CDR3 DNA sequence: TGCAGCGTTGCTAGCTCTGGGGCCAACGTCCTGACTTTC.

V gene TRBV30 combines with J gene TRBJ1-1; D remains ambiguous. CDR1 and CDR2 from the germline V gene are GTSNPN and SVGIG (reference sequence). This CDR3 comprises 13 residues. V was pared by 2 bases and J by 3 bases, with 10 bases between. CDR3 loop: CAWSKALYTEAFF. For the CDR3, the DNA is TGTGCCTGGAGTAAGGCATTGTACACTGAAGCTTTCTTT.

The chain joins TRBV27 to TRBJ2-1; D gene uncertain. Germline CDR1 and CDR2: MNHEY and SMNVEV (reference sequence). The CDR3 has 14 residues. Trimming removed 3 bases at V and 6 bases at J, with 12 bases between. This CDR3 reads CASSFIGSLNEQFF. As DNA, the CDR3 is TGTGCCAGCAGTTTTATCGGCTCACTCAATGAGCAGTTCTTC.

The chain carries TRBV6-6 and TRBJ2-2; 8 bases are a match to TRBD2. V shed 2 bases, J shed 1 base, and the junction held 6 bases outside the gene matches. This CDR3 spans 17 amino acids. From germline, CDR1 is MNHNY and CDR2 SVGAGI (reference sequence). The chain's CDR3 is CASSYPKSGGNTGELFF. CDR3 DNA: TGTGCCAGCAGTTACCCCAAGAGCGGGGGGAACACCGGGGAGCTGTTTTTT.

This clonotype has only a few counts. This rearrangement joins TRBV4-3 to TRBJ1-2; TRBD1 is a possible D gene (6 bases). CDR1 is LGHNA, CDR2 YSLEER, per germline. The ends were cut back, 1 base at V and 6 bases at J, with 9 bases in the middle. CDR3 length: 13 amino acids. CDR3 sequence: CASSQGSGDGYTF. CDR3 coding DNA: TGCGCCAGCAGCCAAGGGTCAGGGGATGGCTACACCTTC.

The chain has TRBV24-1 and TRBJ2-2; no clear D. The CDR3 is made up of 15 amino acids. The germline V gene encodes CDR1 KGHDR and CDR2 SFDVKD. Trimming cost V 1 base and J 2 bases, with 7 bases left between them. The DNA of the CDR3 is TGTGCCACCAGTGATTTTGACACCAACACCGGGGAGCTGTTTTTT. It translates to CATSDFDTNTGELFF.

This clonotype was found a few times. The chain links TRBV20-1 to TRBJ1-5; D is unresolved. Germline values: CDR1 DFQATT, CDR2 SNEGSKA (reference sequence). V was pared by 0 bases and J by 0 bases, with 9 bases between. The length of the CDR3 is 15 residues. DNA for the CDR3: TGCAGTGCTAGAGATCGGGTAAATAGCAATCAGCCCCAGCATTTT. This encodes CSARDRVNSNQPQHF.